A selection of T cell receptor beta chains follows, all from one sample in a study of post-analysis software for immune sequencing data. TCRdb itself ran the PCR reads through MiXCR, one entry per CDR3 protein. The sample lists approximately 180,000 distinct CDR3 sequences; 30% were seen once. Sequencing was done on a sample of blood. Every receptor here comes from a girl under 18 with multiple sclerosis. Each CDR3 is given with its conserved first and last residue. Fields, in order: V gene, D gene, J gene, clone size, CDR3 protein, CDR3 DNA. A D gene is named only where the DNA matches it firmly. A row's size may be missing; if present it is once, few, many or a size class.

TRBV6-1	TRBD1	TRBJ2-1	.	CASSHEGGTGAYNEQFF	TGTGCCAGCTCCCACGAGGGGGGGACAGGGGCCTACAATGAGCAGTTCTTC
TRBV27	.	TRBJ2-1	few	CASSPGLNNEQFF	TGTGCCAGCAGTCCCGGACTGAACAATGAGCAGTTCTTC
TRBV20-1	.	TRBJ2-5	many	CSAPLSNLGIGQYF	TGCAGTGCCCCTTTAAGCAATTTGGGTATAGGGCAGTACTTC
TRBV19	.	TRBJ2-1	.	CASSIDVTRDAGYYNEQFF	TGTGCCAGTAGTATAGATGTAACCCGGGACGCAGGTTATTACAATGAGCAGTTCTTC
TRBV6-6	.	TRBJ1-5	many	CASRTGQLNQPQHF	TGTGCCAGCCGAACGGGGCAGCTCAATCAGCCCCAGCATTTT
TRBV7-9	.	TRBJ2-7	.	CASSLPYEQYF	TGTGCCAGCAGCTTACCATACGAGCAGTACTTC
TRBV6-1	TRBD2	TRBJ2-3	many	CASSLRELGVDTQYF	TGTGCCAGCTCTCTGCGGGAGTTGGGAGTAGATACGCAGTATTTT
TRBV4-1	TRBD2	TRBJ2-1	many	CASSSAGAGSYNEQFF	TGCGCCAGCAGCAGCGCGGGAGCGGGGTCCTACAATGAGCAGTTCTTC
TRBV5-1	.	TRBJ2-7	few	CASSWGGQEAYEQYF	TGCGCCAGCAGCTGGGGGGGGCAGGAAGCCTACGAGCAGTACTTC
TRBV5-6	.	TRBJ2-3	.	CASSLALLSTDTQYF	TGTGCCAGCAGCTTGGCGTTACTTAGTACAGATACGCAGTATTTT
TRBV19	TRBD2	TRBJ2-5	.	CASSLYAGTSTTQYF	TGTGCCAGTAGTCTTTACGCCGGGACTAGTACGACCCAGTACTTC
TRBV12-3/TRBV12-4	.	TRBJ2-5	many	CASSQQGSQETQYF	TGTGCCAGCAGTCAGCAGGGTTCCCAAGAGACCCAGTACTTC
TRBV6-4	TRBD1	TRBJ2-3	few	CASGDRETDTQYF	TGTGCCAGCGGCGACAGGGAAACAGATACGCAGTATTTT
TRBV3-1	TRBD2	TRBJ2-5	few	CASSVPSGRSGRNQETQYF	TGTGCCAGCAGCGTGCCATCAGGGCGTAGCGGGAGAAACCAAGAGACCCAGTACTTC
TRBV9	.	TRBJ2-7	many	CASSEGRQSVYEQYF	TGTGCCAGCAGCGAGGGGAGGCAGTCCGTCTACGAGCAGTACTTC
TRBV27	.	TRBJ1-2	.	CASSLGVSGDYGYTF	TGTGCCAGCAGTTTGGGGGTCAGCGGGGACTATGGCTACACCTTC
TRBV6-6	.	TRBJ2-5	many	CASSYNGIIETQYF	TGTGCCAGCAGTTACAACGGGATTATAGAGACCCAGTACTTC
TRBV29-1	.	TRBJ2-1	.	CSVAGIRGNNEQFF	TGCAGCGTTGCCGGGATAAGGGGTAACAATGAGCAGTTCTTC
TRBV10-3	TRBD2	TRBJ2-5	few	CAISETASGYQETQYF	TGTGCCATCAGTGAGACTGCTAGCGGGTACCAAGAGACCCAGTACTTC
TRBV20-1	.	TRBJ2-7	many	CSARVRSYEQYF	TGCAGTGCTAGGGTTCGCTCCTACGAGCAGTACTTC
TRBV7-8	TRBD1	TRBJ1-2	.	CASSRRVGTDGFGYTF	TGTGCCAGCAGCCGAAGGGTCGGGACAGACGGTTTTGGCTACACCTTC
TRBV12-3/TRBV12-4	.	TRBJ2-3	many	CASSLDTQYF	TGTGCCAGCAGTTTAGATACGCAGTATTTT